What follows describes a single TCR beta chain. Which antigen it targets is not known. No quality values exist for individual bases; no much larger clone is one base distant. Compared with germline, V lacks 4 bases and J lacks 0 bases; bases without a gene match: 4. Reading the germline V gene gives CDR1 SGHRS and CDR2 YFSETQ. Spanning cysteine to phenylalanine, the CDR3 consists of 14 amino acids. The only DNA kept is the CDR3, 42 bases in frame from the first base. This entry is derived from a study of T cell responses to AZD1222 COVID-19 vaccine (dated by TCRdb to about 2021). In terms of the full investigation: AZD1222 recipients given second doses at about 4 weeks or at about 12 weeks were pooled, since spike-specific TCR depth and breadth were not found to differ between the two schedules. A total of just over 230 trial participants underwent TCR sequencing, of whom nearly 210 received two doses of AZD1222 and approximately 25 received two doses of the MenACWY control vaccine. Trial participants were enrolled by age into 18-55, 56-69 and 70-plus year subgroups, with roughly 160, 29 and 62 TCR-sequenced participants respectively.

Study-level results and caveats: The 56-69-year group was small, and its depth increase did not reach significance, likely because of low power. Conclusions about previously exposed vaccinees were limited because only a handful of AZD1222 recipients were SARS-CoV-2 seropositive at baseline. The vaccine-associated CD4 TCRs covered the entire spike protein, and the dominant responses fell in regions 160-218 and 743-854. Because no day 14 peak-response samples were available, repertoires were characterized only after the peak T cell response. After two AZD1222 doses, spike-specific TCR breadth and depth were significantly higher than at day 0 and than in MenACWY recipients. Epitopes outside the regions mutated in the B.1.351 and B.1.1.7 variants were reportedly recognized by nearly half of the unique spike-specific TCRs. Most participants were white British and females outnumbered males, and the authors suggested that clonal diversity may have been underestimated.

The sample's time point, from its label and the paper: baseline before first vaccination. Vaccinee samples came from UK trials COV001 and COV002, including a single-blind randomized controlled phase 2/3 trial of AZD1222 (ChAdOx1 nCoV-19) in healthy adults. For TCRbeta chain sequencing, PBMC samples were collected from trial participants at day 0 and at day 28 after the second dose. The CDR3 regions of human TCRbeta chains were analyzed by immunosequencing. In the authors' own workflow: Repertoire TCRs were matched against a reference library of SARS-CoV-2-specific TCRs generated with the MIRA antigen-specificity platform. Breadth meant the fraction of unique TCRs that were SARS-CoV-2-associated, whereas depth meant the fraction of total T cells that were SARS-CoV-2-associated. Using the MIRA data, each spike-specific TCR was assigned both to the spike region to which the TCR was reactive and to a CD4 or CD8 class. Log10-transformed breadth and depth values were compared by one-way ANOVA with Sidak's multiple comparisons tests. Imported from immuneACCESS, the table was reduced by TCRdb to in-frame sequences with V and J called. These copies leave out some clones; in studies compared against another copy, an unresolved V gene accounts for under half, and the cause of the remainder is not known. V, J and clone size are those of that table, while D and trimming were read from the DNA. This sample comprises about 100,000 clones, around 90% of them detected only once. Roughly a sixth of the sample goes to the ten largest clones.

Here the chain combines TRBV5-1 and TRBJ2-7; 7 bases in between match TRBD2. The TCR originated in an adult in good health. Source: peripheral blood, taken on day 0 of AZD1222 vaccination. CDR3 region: CASSSGTYSYEQYF. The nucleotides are TGCGCCAGCAGCAGCGGGACGTACTCCTACGAGCAGTACTTC.